This T cell receptor beta chain came from a study of shared clonotypes between healthy human individuals. Study information: Ranging from 18 to 49 in age, donors were two women and a few men.

Naive CD8 cells lacked CD45RO, underwent positive selection for CCR7 and left out terminally differentiated effector memory CD45RA+ cells. Trimming took 9 bases from V and 3 from J, leaving 12 bases between them. The CDR3 extends over 12 amino acids. Germline V gene data show CDR1 as MNHNY and CDR2 as SVGAGI (reference sequence). A remark on this clone: The antigen is unknown.

Study-wide findings and caveats: Naive subsets tended to show greater estimated richness than memory subsets. Blood was the sole source, and tissue repertoires probably differ.

The table came from immunoSEQ multiplex PCR; TCRdb's copy has only in-frame clones and leaves some out. The sample has 2 million to 2.5 million clones, just under 95% seen once. The V and J genes are TRBV6-6 and TRBJ2-7; TRBD1 is a possible D gene (6 bases). This receptor was identified in a man younger than 30 in good health. The material sequenced was naive CD8+ T cells sorted from blood. In DNA form, the CDR3 reads TGTGCCAGTTCGGGACACCGCTACGAGCAGTACTTC. It encodes CASSGHRYEQYF.